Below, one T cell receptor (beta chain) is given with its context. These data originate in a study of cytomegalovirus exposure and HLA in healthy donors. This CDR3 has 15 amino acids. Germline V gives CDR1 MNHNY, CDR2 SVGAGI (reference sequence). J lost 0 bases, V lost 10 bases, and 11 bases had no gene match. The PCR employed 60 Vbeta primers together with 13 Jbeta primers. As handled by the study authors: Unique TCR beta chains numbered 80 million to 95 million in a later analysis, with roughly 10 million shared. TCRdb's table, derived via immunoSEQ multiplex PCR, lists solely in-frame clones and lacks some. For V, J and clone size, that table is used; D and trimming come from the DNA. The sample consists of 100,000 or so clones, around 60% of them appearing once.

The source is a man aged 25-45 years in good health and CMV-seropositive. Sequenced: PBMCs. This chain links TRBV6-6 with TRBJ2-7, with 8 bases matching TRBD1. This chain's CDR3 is CATFRDRLSSYEQYF. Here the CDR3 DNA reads TGTGCCACCTTTCGGGACAGGCTTAGCTCCTACGAGCAGTACTTC.